The T cell receptor (beta chain) described here comes from a study of shared clonotypes between healthy human individuals. Study-wide results and limits: Naive subsets generally exceeded memory subsets in estimated richness.

The naive CD8 fraction comprised CD45RO-negative cells positively selected for CCR7 and excluded terminally differentiated effector memory CD45RA+ cells. Researchers divided each subset's genomic DNA evenly across several immunoSEQ plates. TCRdb's table, derived via immunoSEQ multiplex PCR, lists solely in-frame clones and lacks some. The sample has 1.5 million to 2.5 million clones, about 95% seen once; the top ten hold 0.9% to 1.5%. About this clone itself: The target antigen is unknown.

Germline assignment: CDR1 SGHTA and CDR2 FQGTGA. The V end was cut by 5 bases, the J end by 10 bases, with 20 bases between. The CDR3 sequence is 15 residues long. This rearrangement joins TRBV7-3 to TRBJ2-2, with D uncertain. Sequencing was performed on naive CD8+ T cells sorted from blood. The TCR sequence derives from a man aged 18 to 30 in good health. This chain's CDR3 is CASSPGATYGEELFF. The CDR3 DNA sequence: TGTGCCAGCAGCCCCGGCGCGACCTACGGCGAGGAGCTGTTTTTT.